This entry lists 21 T cell receptor beta chains sequenced from one sample in a study of identical twins. TCRdb re-called the 5' RACE reads through MiXCR, storing one row per CDR3 protein. The table records 300,000 or so distinct CDR3 sequences, 8.5% to 9.5% of them present only once. The sample also formed part of further work on yellow fever vaccine responses in identical twins.

Source material: CD8+ T cells sorted from blood. The receptors stem from a woman aged 18 to 35 in good health.

Many counts were recorded for this clonotype. V and J are TRBV10-3 and TRBJ2-5; D ambiguous. In germline, CDR1 is ENHRY, CDR2 SYGVKD. V lost 4 bases, J lost 5 bases, and 11 bases lay in between. The CDR3 loop spans 13 amino acids. This chain's CDR3 is CAISVGVVETQYF. The CDR3 DNA is TGTGCCATCAGTGTTGGGGTGGTGGAGACCCAGTACTTC.

This clonotype was found many times. This rearrangement joins TRBV29-1 to TRBJ2-1; D is undetermined. This CDR3 region has 16 residues. V was trimmed by 0 bases and J by 1 base, leaving 13 bases between them. Germline V gene sequence: CDR1 SQVTM, CDR2 ANQGSEA. The CDR3 coding sequence is TGCAGCGTTGAAGATTTAGAGACGGAGTCCTACAATGAGCAGTTCTTC. Its protein is CSVEDLETESYNEQFF.

This clonotype was detected ten times or more. The rearrangement uses TRBV6-1 and TRBJ2-1; TRBD2 matches at 15 bases. The CDR3 has 18 amino acids. V dropped 8 bases and J dropped 7; count of bases not matched to a gene: 15. Germline assignment: CDR1 MNHNS and CDR2 SASEGT. CDR3 sequence: CASRPRTSGRALENEQFF. The CDR3 nucleotides are TGTGCCAGCCGTCCGCGGACTAGCGGGAGGGCCCTCGAGAATGAGCAGTTCTTC.

This clonotype has just a few counts. This chain uses TRBV5-1 with TRBJ1-1; 7 bases are shared with TRBD1. Germline loops: CDR1 SGHRS, CDR2 YFSETQ. V shed 4 bases, J shed 5 bases, and the junction held 17 bases outside the gene matches. The CDR3 is 17 residues long. This chain's CDR3 is CASSRTQGVYAGTEAFF. The DNA of the CDR3 is TGCGCCAGCAGCCGTACTCAGGGGGTTTATGCTGGGACTGAAGCTTTCTTT. Variable domain in full (rest from reference TRBV5-1 and TRBJ1-1): KAGVTQTPRYLIKTRGQQVTLSCSPISGHRSVSWYQQTPGQGLQFLFEYFSETQRNKGNFPGRFSGRQFSNSRSEMNVSTLELGDSALYLCASSRTQGVYAGTEAFFGQGTRLTVV.

V and J are TRBV28 and TRBJ1-5, with 8 nucleotides matching TRBD1. The CDR3 runs 16 residues. Trimming at V came to 8 bases and at J to 2 bases, leaving 11 bases not matched to a gene. Germline CDR1 MDHEN, CDR2 SYDVKM. CDR3 sequence (DNA): TGTGCCAGCCAGGGACAGGAACTTCTCGGCAATCAGCCCCAGCATTTT. It encodes CASQGQELLGNQPQHF.

The table lists this clonotype with many counts. CDR3: CASTRAGGQPQHF. The CDR3 DNA follows: TGTGCCAGCACTAGGGCCGGGGGGCAGCCCCAGCATTTT. The V gene is TRBV6-6, the J gene TRBJ1-5; tentative D call: TRBD1 (5 bases). Germline values: CDR1 MNHNY, CDR2 SVGAGI (reference sequence). This CDR3 contains 13 residues. V lost 7 bases to trimming and J lost 7 bases, with 14 bases between them.

The chain joins TRBV20-1 to TRBJ2-5; 9 bases agree with TRBD1. After removal of 2 bases from V and 2 bases from J, the junction contained 12 bases not matched to a gene. Germline-derived CDR1 and CDR2 are DFQATT and SNEGSKA (reference sequence). The CDR3 has 17 amino acids. CDR3 protein: CSARLLTGGYQQETQYF. Here the CDR3 DNA reads TGCAGTGCTAGACTGCTGACAGGGGGTTATCAACAAGAGACCCAGTACTTC.

This chain connects TRBV7-3 to TRBJ2-7, with a possible D match to TRBD2 (7 bases). Trimming pared 3 bases from V and 2 bases from J, leaving 14 bases between. Germline CDR1 SGHTA, CDR2 FQGTGA. The CDR3 consists of 15 residues. The CDR3 DNA is TGTGCCAGCAGCTTTGCGGGGGCCCCCCCCTACGAGCAGTACTTC. It translates to CASSFAGAPPYEQYF.

Ten or more counts support this clonotype. As DNA, the CDR3 is TGTGCCAGCAGCCACCGGGGGGATACGCAGTATTTT. Translated: CASSHRGDTQYF. This chain uses TRBV14 with TRBJ2-3, with D maybe TRBD2 (6 bases). CDR3 length: 12 amino acids. Trimming stripped 3 bases from V and 6 bases from J, with 7 bases between. From germline, CDR1 is SGHDN and CDR2 FVKESK.

This clonotype came up a few times. The chain joins TRBV24-1 to TRBJ2-6, with 9 bases fitting TRBD1. This CDR3 is 16 amino acids long. CDR1 is KGHDR and CDR2 is SFDVKD in the germline V gene. The V segment lost 4 bases and the J segment 2 bases; nucleotides outside the gene matches: 2. The CDR3 protein is CATSEGTGPGANVLTF. The CDR3 bases are TGTGCCACCAGTGAGGGGACAGGGCCTGGGGCCAACGTCCTGACTTTC.

With regard to this clonotype: This may stem from a read error, because a much larger clone lies one nucleotide away. V and J are TRBV12-3 or TRBV12-4 and TRBJ2-3; D uncertain. The CDR3 loop spans 17 amino acids. Deletions cut 6 bases from V and 6 bases from J, with 25 bases between. The CDR3 region has the DNA TGTGCCAGCAGACCTATCTTGTGCGGAAGTGAGGTGGATACGCAGTATTTT. It is translated as CASRPILCGSEVDTQYF.

This clonotype was recorded at least ten times. The chain is built from TRBV12-5 and TRBJ2-3; possible D gene TRBD2, 5 bases. Trimming took off 1 base at V and 1 base at J, with 18 bases between the two ends. The CDR3 consists of 18 residues. The germline gives CDR1 LGHNT, CDR2 FRNRAP. The CDR3 region is CASGLGVVFGSRTDTQYF. CDR3 sequence (DNA): TGTGCTAGTGGTTTGGGAGTCGTTTTTGGGAGCCGCACAGATACGCAGTATTTT.

This clonotype was counted at least ten times. The chain recombines TRBV4-1 with TRBJ2-5; 10 nucleotides align to TRBD2. Germline assignment: CDR1 MGHRA and CDR2 YSYEKL. There are 19 residues in the CDR3. V trimming: 2 bases; J trimming: 2 bases; junction bases outside the gene matches: 14. CDR3 in amino acids: CASSQRGLAGASDQETQYF. The CDR3 DNA follows: TGCGCCAGCAGCCAACGTGGGCTAGCGGGGGCGTCAGATCAAGAGACCCAGTACTTC.

This rearrangement joins TRBV12-3 or TRBV12-4 to TRBJ1-1; 8 bases agree with TRBD1. The CDR3 totals 15 residues. The junction had 9 bases not matched to a gene; V was cut back by 3 bases and J by 6 bases. In nucleotides, the CDR3 is TGTGCCAGCAGTTTGGCCGGACAGGGCTCTCCTGAAGCTTTCTTT. Its protein product is CASSLAGQGSPEAFF.

This clonotype came up a few times. The J gene is TRBJ2-7, the V gene TRBV2; no clear D. The germline V and J ends were trimmed by 2 bases and 2 bases, with 7 bases remaining between them. The length of the CDR3 is 13 residues. Looked up from germline, CDR1 is SNHLY and CDR2 is FYNNEI. CDR3 region: CASSETRTYEQYF. The CDR3, as DNA: TGTGCCAGCAGTGAAACACGGACCTACGAGCAGTACTTC.

There are many counts of this clonotype. This CDR3 reads CASSDQGETGELFF. The CDR3 DNA follows: TGTGCCAGCAGTGATCAGGGTGAAACCGGGGAGCTGTTTTTT. The chain carries TRBV2 and TRBJ2-2; weak D call: TRBD1 (5 bases). The CDR3 runs 14 residues. Germline V lookup: CDR1 SNHLY, CDR2 FYNNEI. The germline V and J ends were trimmed by 3 bases and 5 bases, with 10 bases remaining between them.

In this sample, this clonotype turned up many times. The chain uses TRBV27 and TRBJ2-7; a possible D gene is TRBD1 (6 bases). Trimming stripped 2 bases from V and 3 bases from J, with 14 bases between. The CDR3 has 15 amino acids. The germline V gene has CDR1 MNHEY and CDR2 SMNVEV (reference sequence). CDR3 bases: TGTGCCAGCAGTTTAGAACAGGGAAAAGACTACGAGCAGTACTTC. This codes for CASSLEQGKDYEQYF.

The chain employs TRBV11-2 and TRBJ2-3, with no clear D. From germline, CDR1 is SGHAT and CDR2 FQNNGV. Trimming stripped 3 bases from V and 0 bases from J, with 13 bases between. This CDR3 region has 16 residues. The CDR3 coding sequence is TGTGCCAGCAGCTTGGTCGGCGGAACTAGCACAGATACGCAGTATTTT. Amino acid sequence: CASSLVGGTSTDTQYF.

This clonotype appeared many times. The J gene is TRBJ2-1, the V gene TRBV5-6; TRBD2 matches at 7 bases. This CDR3 spans 16 amino acids. CDR1 SGHDT and CDR2 YYEEEE come from the germline V gene. With V trimmed by 1 base and J by 0 bases, 4 bases remained unmatched. The DNA of the CDR3 is TGTGCCAGCAGCTTGTATACGGGAGGCTCCTACAATGAGCAGTTCTTC. Translated, it gives CASSLYTGGSYNEQFF.

J is TRBJ2-6 and V is TRBV7-6; the D call may be TRBD1 or TRBD2 (5 bases each). This CDR3 is 18 amino acids long. Germline-derived CDR1 and CDR2 are SGHVS and FNYEAQ. The V and J ends lost 5 bases and 0 bases respectively, with 17 bases between them. The CDR3 loop is CASSQRQREYSGANVLTF. DNA for the CDR3: TGTGCCAGCAGCCAGAGACAGAGGGAATACTCTGGGGCCAACGTCCTGACTTTC.

The chain has TRBV20-1 and TRBJ2-3; 10 bases agree with TRBD2. Per germline, CDR1 DFQATT and CDR2 SNEGSKA (reference sequence). This CDR3 is built from 16 residues. Losses at the gene ends were 6 bases for V and 4 bases for J; bases not matched to a gene: 13. CDR3 residues: CSASWHLAGDPDTQYF. CDR3 sequence (DNA): TGCAGTGCATCCTGGCACCTAGCGGGGGACCCAGATACGCAGTATTTT.